Each of the 15 T cell receptor beta chains below was sequenced from the same sample in a study of long-term antiretroviral therapy in people with HIV (dated by TCRdb to the early 2020s). The immunoSEQ hsTCRB v3.0 assay was used at survey level resolution for TRB variable region sequencing. The source is immuneACCESS, and TCRdb retained only in-frame sequences with V and J called. Part of the clones is not carried over; for the studies checked, unresolved V genes explain less than half of this, and the remainder is unexplained. The sample includes about 30,000 clones, with around 93% observed a single time. The leading ten clones occupy around 3% of the sample. The sequences come from unsorted PBMCs, collected just over 7.2 years after starting antiretroviral therapy. The receptors were sampled from a man aged 50-59 years with HIV.

A single count supports this clone. This chain uses TRBV27 with TRBJ1-1, with 8 bases fitting TRBD1. This CDR3 contains 15 residues. The germline CDR1 and CDR2 sequences are MNHEY and SMNVEV (reference sequence). The V gene end was trimmed by 6 bases and the J gene end by 6 bases; junction bases not matched to a gene: 12. CDR3 protein: CASRARQGSDAEAFF. The DNA of the CDR3 is TGTGCCAGCAGGGCCAGACAGGGGTCGGACGCTGAAGCTTTCTTT.

The chain is built from TRBV7-3 and TRBJ1-4; possibly TRBD1 for D (6 bases). This CDR3 spans 15 amino acids. Germline V gene lookup returns CDR1 SGHTA and CDR2 FQGTGA. Trimming removed 5 bases from V and 7 bases from J, with 17 bases in between. Here the CDR3 reads CASSPGGLVSEKLFF. CDR3 sequence (DNA): TGTGCCAGCAGCCCCGGGGGCCTGGTCAGTGAAAAACTGTTTTTT.

This clone was recorded once. The V gene is TRBV11-3, the J gene TRBJ2-5; tentative D call: TRBD2 (5 bases). Trimming took 5 bases from V and 5 from J, leaving 15 bases between them. This CDR3 region has 14 residues. Germline V gene lookup returns CDR1 SGHNT and CDR2 YENEEA. CDR3 region: CASSGGSPGETQYF. The CDR3 nucleotides read TGTGCCAGCAGCGGAGGTTCCCCGGGGGAGACCCAGTACTTC. Together with reference TRBV11-3 and TRBJ2-5, the CDR3 gives the full variable domain: EAGVVQSPRYKIIEKKQPVAFWCNPISGHNTLYWYLQNLGQGPELLIRYENEEAVDDSQLPKDRFSAERLKGVDSTLKIQPAELGDSAVYLCASSGGSPGETQYFGPGTRLLVL.

This chain joins TRBV28 and TRBJ1-4; the D gene is possibly TRBD1 (5 bases). With 2 bases removed from V and 4 bases from J, the gap between germline ends came to 11 bases. Germline V gene lookup returns CDR1 MDHEN and CDR2 SYDVKM. The CDR3 covers 15 residues. The CDR3 nucleotides are TGTGCCAGCAGTTTAGCAGGGCTGAATAATGAAAAACTGTTTTTT. Translated: CASSLAGLNNEKLFF.

This rearrangement joins TRBV7-9 to TRBJ1-2, with 9 bases lining up with TRBD1. The CDR3 runs 15 residues. The V and J ends lost 5 bases and 4 bases, in that order; junction bases with no gene match: 8. In germline, CDR1 is SEHNR, CDR2 FQNEAQ (reference sequence). The CDR3 loop reads CASSPWTGVGYGYTF. As DNA, the CDR3 is TGTGCCAGCAGCCCCTGGACAGGGGTAGGCTATGGCTACACCTTC.

V is TRBV7-2 and J is TRBJ1-2, with 9 bases lining up with TRBD1. V shed 3 bases and J 5 bases; nucleotides not matched to a gene: 7. CDR1 SGHTA and CDR2 FQGNSA come from the germline V gene. CDR3 length: 15 residues. Here the CDR3 reads CASSFGTGIGYGYTF. DNA for the CDR3: TGTGCCAGCAGCTTCGGGACAGGGATAGGGTATGGCTACACCTTC.

This clone is a singleton in its sample. The chain carries TRBV7-6 and TRBJ2-7; TRBD1 matches at 7 bases. V was pared by 0 bases and J by 3 bases, with 5 bases of the junction left unmatched. Germline V gives CDR1 SGHVS, CDR2 FNYEAQ. This CDR3 comprises 15 residues. The CDR3 loop reads CASSLAGTVVYEQYF. The CDR3 DNA reads TGTGCCAGCAGCTTAGCCGGGACAGTGGTCTACGAGCAGTACTTC.

The chain carries TRBV11-2 and TRBJ1-3; a possible D gene is TRBD1 (5 bases). Per germline, CDR1 SGHAT and CDR2 FQNNGV. V was cut by 6 bases and J by 4 bases, with 10 bases left in between. The CDR3 spans 13 residues. The CDR3, as DNA: TGTGCCAGCAGTGGGACCGACGGAAACACCATATATTTT. The encoded protein is CASSGTDGNTIYF.

This clone was seen only once. The genes are TRBV5-1 and TRBJ2-1; no clear D. V gave up 0 bases and J gave up 1 base, with 8 bases separating them. In germline, CDR1 is SGHRS, CDR2 YFSETQ. The CDR3 covers 15 residues. The CDR3 sequence is CASSLEIYSYNEQFF. CDR3 bases: TGCGCCAGCAGCTTGGAGATCTATTCCTACAATGAGCAGTTCTTC.

The gene calls are TRBV7-6 and TRBJ1-4, with D unresolved. The CDR3 is 13 amino acids. Per the germline V gene, CDR1 is SGHVS and CDR2 is FNYEAQ. V lost 8 bases to trimming and J lost 2 bases, with 9 bases between them. The CDR3 reads CASQAQTNEKLFF. CDR3 in DNA: TGTGCCAGCCAAGCTCAGACTAATGAAAAACTGTTTTTT.

This chain links TRBV18 with TRBJ1-5; 7 nucleotides line up with TRBD1. The CDR3 runs to 13 residues. J was trimmed by 4 bases and V by 3 bases; bases with no gene match: 0. Germline CDR1 reads KGHSH; CDR2 reads LQKENI. This CDR3 is CASSPTGNQPQHF. The CDR3 DNA reads TGTGCCAGCTCACCGACAGGGAATCAGCCCCAGCATTTT.

The CDR3, as DNA: TGTGCCAGCAGTGAATTTAGGTCGAGCTACGAGCAGTACTTC. This translates into CASSEFRSSYEQYF. The chain couples TRBV6-1 to TRBJ2-7; unclear D gene. CDR3 length: 14 amino acids. Germline lookup yields CDR1 MNHNS and CDR2 SASEGT. The V gene lost 2 bases and the J gene lost 3 bases, with 11 bases spanning the gap.

This clone appeared once. The gene calls are TRBV27 and TRBJ1-5; no clear D. CDR3 length equals 16 residues. V lost 3 bases and J 0 bases, leaving 12 bases between the germline ends. Germline CDR1 is MNHEY and CDR2 is SMNVEV (reference sequence). In DNA form, the CDR3 reads TGTGCCAGCAGTTTGAGCGGAGGGTATAGCAATCAGCCCCAGCATTTT. This gives the protein CASSLSGGYSNQPQHF.

The V gene is TRBV7-8, the J gene TRBJ2-7; D is undetermined. This CDR3 region has 12 residues. V was pared by 5 bases and J by 5 bases, with 10 bases between. Germline CDR1 reads SGHVS; CDR2 reads FQNEAQ. CDR3 protein: CASSPSAHEQYF. CDR3 bases: TGTGCCAGCAGCCCCTCGGCCCACGAGCAGTACTTC. The full variable domain, in which reference TRBV7-8 and TRBJ2-7 provide the parts outside the CDR3, is GAGVSQSPRYKVAKRGQDVALRCDPISGHVSLFWYQQALGQGPEFLTYFQNEAQLDKSGLPSDRFFAERPEGSVSTLKIQRTQQEDSAVYLCASSPSAHEQYFGPGTRLTVT.

CDR3 nucleotide sequence: TGTGCCAGCAGCCAAGGAGTAGGGGGCTCCCCCTACGAGCAGTACTTC. Amino acid sequence: CASSQGVGGSPYEQYF. This sequence joins TRBV14 and TRBJ2-7; 7 nucleotides match TRBD1. With V trimmed by 1 base and J by 2 bases, 8 bases remained unmatched. CDR3 length: 16 amino acids. Germline CDR1 SGHDN, CDR2 FVKESK. Combining the CDR3 with reference TRBV14 and TRBJ2-7 gives the whole variable domain EAGVTQFPSHSVIEKGQTVTLRCDPISGHDNLYWYRRVMGKEIKFLLHFVKESKQDESGMPNNRFLAERTGGTYSTLKVQPAELEDSGVYFCASSQGVGGSPYEQYFGPGTRLTVT.